This TCR beta chain was captured by sequencing in a study of T cell responses to AZD1222 COVID-19 vaccine. Study-wide findings and caveats: There were repertoire samples only from the period after the peak T cell response. When two AZD1222 doses had been given, Spike-specific TCR breadth and depth rose. Baseline seropositivity characterized only a handful of AZD1222 recipients.

The assay was immunoSEQ multiplex PCR, and TCRdb's table has in-frame clones only and misses some. Of approximately 80,000 clones in the sample, over 75% were seen once. Concerning this clone: Antigen specificity is unknown.

The V end lost 0 bases, the J end lost 1 base, and 7 bases lay between the germline ends. The CDR3 loop spans 14 amino acids. CDR1 and CDR2 (germline): SGHNT, YYREEE (reference sequence). The rearrangement joins TRBV5-4 to TRBJ1-1; no clear D. This specimen was peripheral blood, taken on day 0 of AZD1222 vaccination. This clonotype originated in an adult in good health. The CDR3 sequence is CASSLGSGNTEAFF. The CDR3 DNA reads as TGTGCCAGCAGCTTGGGTTCAGGGAACACTGAAGCTTTCTTT.